This is a list of T cell receptor beta chains from one sample in a study of human T cells and chemical hapten exposure. TCRdb itself ran the RACE reads through MiXCR, one entry per CDR3 protein. The sample yields around 39,000 distinct CDR3 sequences, around 6.4% seen once. Material: whole blood, obtained in connection with sensitization to the hapten diphenylcyclopropenone (DPC). Every receptor here comes from a woman under 40 with alopecia areata. Some clones in this sample may be carry-over from other donors' samples. Each CDR3 is given with its conserved first and last residue. A D gene is named only where the DNA matches it firmly. Size values are once, few and many counts, or a class for expanded clones, and some rows have none.

v_gene	d_gene	abundance	j_gene	CDR3nt	CDR3aa
TRBV11-2	NA	NA	TRBJ2-6	TGTGCCAGCAGCTTCTCCGGGATGGCCAACGTCCTGACTTTC	CASSFSGMANVLTF
TRBV19	NA	NA	TRBJ2-7	TGTGCCAGTAGTATGGCGGGAAGCGAGCAGTACTTC	CASSMAGSEQYF
TRBV6-5	NA	many	TRBJ2-5	TGTGCCAGCAGTGCAAGATCCGACAGTTGGGAGACCCAGTACTTC	CASSARSDSWETQYF
TRBV21-1	NA	few	TRBJ2-7	TGTGCCAGCAAGCCGCCGTGGGGACAGCGGTACGAGCAGTACTTC	CASKPPWGQRYEQYF
TRBV28	NA	many	TRBJ2-7	TGTGCCAGCAGTAGGACGGGTAGCTCCTACGAGCAGTACTTC	CASSRTGSSYEQYF
TRBV14	TRBD1	few	TRBJ1-1	TGTGCCAGCAGCCGCCTCACAGGGGAGAACACTGAAGCTTTCTTT	CASSRLTGENTEAFF
TRBV5-5	TRBD1	many	TRBJ1-3	TGTGCCAGCAGCTTGACAGGGGGCAGAGACACCATATATTTT	CASSLTGGRDTIYF
TRBV18	NA	NA	TRBJ2-7	TGTGCCAGCTCACCCGGGACGGTGCAAGACGAGCAGTACTTC	CASSPGTVQDEQYF
TRBV10-3	NA	many	TRBJ2-2	TGTGCCATCAGTGCAGGGGTGTTCACCGGGGAGCTGTTTTTT	CAISAGVFTGELFF
TRBV28	NA	NA	TRBJ2-7	TGTGCCAGCATGTCCAGGGCTCGAGAGCAGTACTTC	CASMSRAREQYF
TRBV4-3	TRBD1	many	TRBJ2-7	TGCGCCAGCAGCCATAGTATCGGGACAGGTTTCTACGAGCAGTACTTC	CASSHSIGTGFYEQYF
TRBV20-1	TRBD1	many	TRBJ1-6	TGCAGTGCTGAGGGACAGGGGGATTCACCCCTCCACTTT	CSAEGQGDSPLHF